A selection of T cell receptor beta chains follows, all from one sample in a study of blood T cell repertoires in COVID-19. Only in-frame clones appear in the TCRdb table, and some are missing; sequencing was by immunoSEQ multiplex PCR. The sample lists roughly 380,000 clones, more than 75% seen once, with around 3% in the top ten. The sample taken for sequencing was PBMCs or T cells enriched from blood (not recorded which). These receptor sequences come from a woman under 40 who had recovered from COVID-19. CDR3s include the opening cysteine and the closing phenylalanine or tryptophan. Fields, in order: D gene, clone size, V gene, CDR3 protein. A D gene is named only where the DNA matches it firmly. A row's size may be missing; if present it is once, few, many or a size class.

D gene: TRBD1
clone size: .
V gene: TRBV6-5
CDR3 protein: CASSYSATGGDYGYTF

D gene: .
clone size: .
V gene: TRBV27
CDR3 protein: CASSLVQGTEQYF

D gene: .
clone size: .
V gene: TRBV6-4
CDR3 protein: CASSGRGSTGELFF

D gene: .
clone size: .
V gene: TRBV12-3/TRBV12-4
CDR3 protein: CASSLGTYEQYF

D gene: TRBD2
clone size: once
V gene: TRBV9
CDR3 protein: CASSATSGSLGNEQFF

D gene: TRBD2
clone size: once
V gene: TRBV5-1
CDR3 protein: CASSLELAAYNEQFF

D gene: TRBD2
clone size: .
V gene: TRBV5-4
CDR3 protein: CASTFPGGPNEQFF

D gene: .
clone size: .
V gene: TRBV28
CDR3 protein: CASSPTDRDQPQHF

D gene: .
clone size: .
V gene: TRBV18
CDR3 protein: CASSPITGGNTEAFF

D gene: TRBD2
clone size: .
V gene: TRBV19
CDR3 protein: CASSMTSGSIVDTQYF

D gene: TRBD2
clone size: .
V gene: TRBV7-8
CDR3 protein: CASSLGMAGGSTGELFF

D gene: TRBD2
clone size: .
V gene: TRBV5-1
CDR3 protein: CASSLEALAGGGRTQYF

D gene: TRBD1
clone size: .
V gene: TRBV28
CDR3 protein: CASSLGDRVYGYTF

D gene: .
clone size: .
V gene: TRBV3-1/TRBV3-2
CDR3 protein: CASSRGRQESPLHF

D gene: TRBD2
clone size: .
V gene: TRBV2
CDR3 protein: CASSGEREATSDTQYF

D gene: TRBD1
clone size: .
V gene: TRBV27
CDR3 protein: CASKFLGTGVDYGYTF

D gene: TRBD2
clone size: .
V gene: TRBV3-1/TRBV3-2
CDR3 protein: CASSQGLAGGQYEQYF

D gene: .
clone size: .
V gene: TRBV2
CDR3 protein: CASSGRRADQPQHF

D gene: .
clone size: .
V gene: TRBV5-4
CDR3 protein: CASSLDSGENSPLHF

D gene: .
clone size: .
V gene: TRBV5-1
CDR3 protein: CASSLWEATGELFF

D gene: TRBD2
clone size: .
V gene: TRBV7-9
CDR3 protein: CASSPGGVDGVGEQYF

D gene: .
clone size: .
V gene: TRBV28
CDR3 protein: CASSFGDRTYEQYF

D gene: .
clone size: .
V gene: TRBV28
CDR3 protein: CASSGAGTPTNEKLFF

D gene: TRBD1
clone size: .
V gene: TRBV27
CDR3 protein: CASSLSVDRGLVNEQFF

D gene: .
clone size: once
V gene: TRBV27
CDR3 protein: CASSQTAGLYEQYF

D gene: .
clone size: .
V gene: TRBV28
CDR3 protein: CASSSQSKGVDNLETQYF

D gene: TRBD1
clone size: .
V gene: TRBV18
CDR3 protein: CASSPNRGATMNTEAFF

D gene: .
clone size: .
V gene: TRBV9
CDR3 protein: CASSARTGSISEAFF

D gene: TRBD1
clone size: .
V gene: TRBV7-2
CDR3 protein: CASSPILGQGRTTEAFF

D gene: TRBD2
clone size: .
V gene: TRBV7-9
CDR3 protein: CASSLGLAVYNEQFF

D gene: TRBD1
clone size: few
V gene: TRBV11-2
CDR3 protein: CASSYPGQGNYGYTF

D gene: .
clone size: .
V gene: TRBV4-1
CDR3 protein: CASSQDGQGNTIYF

D gene: .
clone size: .
V gene: TRBV19
CDR3 protein: CASSRGREDTIYF

D gene: TRBD1
clone size: .
V gene: TRBV6-5
CDR3 protein: CASLQGARAFF

D gene: TRBD1
clone size: .
V gene: TRBV3-1/TRBV3-2
CDR3 protein: CASSHQTGMSSYNSPLHF

D gene: TRBD1
clone size: .
V gene: TRBV7-9
CDR3 protein: CASSLWDRDYEQYF

D gene: .
clone size: few
V gene: TRBV10-3
CDR3 protein: CAIRDDRHSNQPQHF